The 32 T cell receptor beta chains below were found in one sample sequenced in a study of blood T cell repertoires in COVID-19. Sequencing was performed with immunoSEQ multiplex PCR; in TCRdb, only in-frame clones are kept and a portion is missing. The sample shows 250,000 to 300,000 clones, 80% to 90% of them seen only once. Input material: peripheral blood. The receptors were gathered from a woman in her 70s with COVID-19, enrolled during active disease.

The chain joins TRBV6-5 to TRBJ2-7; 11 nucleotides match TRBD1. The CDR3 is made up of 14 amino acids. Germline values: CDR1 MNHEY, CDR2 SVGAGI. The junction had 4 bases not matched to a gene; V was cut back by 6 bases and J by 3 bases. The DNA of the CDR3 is TGTGCCAGCAGCCGGGGGACAGGGGGCTACGAGCAGTACTTC. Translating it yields CASSRGTGGYEQYF.

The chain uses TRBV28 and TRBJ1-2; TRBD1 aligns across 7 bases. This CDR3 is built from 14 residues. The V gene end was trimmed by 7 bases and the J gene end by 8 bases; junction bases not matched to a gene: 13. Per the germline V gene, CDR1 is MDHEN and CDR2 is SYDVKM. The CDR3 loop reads CASTTPGQAEGYTF. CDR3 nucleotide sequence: TGTGCCAGCACTACACCCGGACAGGCGGAAGGCTACACCTTC.

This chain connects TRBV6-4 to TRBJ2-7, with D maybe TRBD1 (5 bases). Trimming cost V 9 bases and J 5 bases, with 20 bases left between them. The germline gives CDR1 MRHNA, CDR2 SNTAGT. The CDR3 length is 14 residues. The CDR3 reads CARGPSAMENEQYF. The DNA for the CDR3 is TGTGCCAGGGGGCCCTCGGCTATGGAAAACGAGCAGTACTTC.

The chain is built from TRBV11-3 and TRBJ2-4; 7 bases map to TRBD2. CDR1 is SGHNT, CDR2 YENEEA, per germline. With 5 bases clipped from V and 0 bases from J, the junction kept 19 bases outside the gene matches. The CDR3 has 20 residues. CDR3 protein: CASSPRRASGVNLAKNIQYF. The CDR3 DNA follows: TGTGCCAGCAGCCCCAGAAGGGCTAGCGGAGTTAATCTAGCCAAAAACATTCAGTACTTC. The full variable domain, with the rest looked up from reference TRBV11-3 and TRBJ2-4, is EAGVVQSPRYKIIEKKQPVAFWCNPISGHNTLYWYLQNLGQGPELLIRYENEEAVDDSQLPKDRFSAERLKGVDSTLKIQPAELGDSAVYLCASSPRRASGVNLAKNIQYFGAGTRLSVL.

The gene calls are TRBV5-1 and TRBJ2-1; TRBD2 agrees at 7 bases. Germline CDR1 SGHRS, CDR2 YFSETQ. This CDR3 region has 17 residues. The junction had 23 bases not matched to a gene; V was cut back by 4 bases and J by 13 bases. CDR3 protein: CASSTTGEGLRDIIQFF. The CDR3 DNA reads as TGCGCCAGCAGCACCACGGGGGAGGGCCTGAGGGATATTATTCAGTTCTTC.

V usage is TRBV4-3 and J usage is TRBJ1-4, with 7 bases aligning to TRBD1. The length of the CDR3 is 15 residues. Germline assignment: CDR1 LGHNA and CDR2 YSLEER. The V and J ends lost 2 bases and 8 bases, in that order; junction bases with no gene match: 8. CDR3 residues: CASSQRQGGREKLFF. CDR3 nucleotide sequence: TGCGCCAGCAGCCAAAGACAGGGTGGGAGAGAAAAACTGTTTTTT.

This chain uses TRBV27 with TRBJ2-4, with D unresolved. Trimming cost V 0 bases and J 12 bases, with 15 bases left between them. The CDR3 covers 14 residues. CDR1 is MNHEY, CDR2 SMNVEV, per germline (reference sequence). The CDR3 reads CASSLSRLSGDQYF. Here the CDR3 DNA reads TGTGCCAGCAGTTTATCAAGACTCTCCGGAGATCAGTACTTC.

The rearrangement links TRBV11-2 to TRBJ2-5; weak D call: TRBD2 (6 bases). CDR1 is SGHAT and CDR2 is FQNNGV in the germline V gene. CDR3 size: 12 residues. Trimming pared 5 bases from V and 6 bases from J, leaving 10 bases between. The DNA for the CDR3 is TGTGCCAGCAGCCGCGGCGGGAAGACCCAGTACTTC. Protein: CASSRGGKTQYF.

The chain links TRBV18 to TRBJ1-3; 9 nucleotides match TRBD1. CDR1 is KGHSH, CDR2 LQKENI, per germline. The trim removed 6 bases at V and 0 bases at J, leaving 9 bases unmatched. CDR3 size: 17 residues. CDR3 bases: TGTGCCAGCTCCGGGACAGGGACTTTTCTCTCTGGAAACACCATATATTTT. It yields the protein CASSGTGTFLSGNTIYF.

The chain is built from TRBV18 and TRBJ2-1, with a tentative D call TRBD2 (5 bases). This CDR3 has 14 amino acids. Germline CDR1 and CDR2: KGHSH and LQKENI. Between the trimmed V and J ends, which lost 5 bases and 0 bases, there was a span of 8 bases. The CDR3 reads CASSIGSSYNEQFF. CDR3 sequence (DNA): TGTGCCAGCTCAATAGGGAGCTCCTACAATGAGCAGTTCTTC.

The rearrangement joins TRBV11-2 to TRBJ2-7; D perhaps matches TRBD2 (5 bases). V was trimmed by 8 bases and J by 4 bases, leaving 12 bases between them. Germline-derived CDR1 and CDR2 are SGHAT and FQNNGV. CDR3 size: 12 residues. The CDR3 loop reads CASAYGNYEQYF. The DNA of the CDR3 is TGTGCCAGCGCTTACGGGAATTACGAGCAGTACTTC.

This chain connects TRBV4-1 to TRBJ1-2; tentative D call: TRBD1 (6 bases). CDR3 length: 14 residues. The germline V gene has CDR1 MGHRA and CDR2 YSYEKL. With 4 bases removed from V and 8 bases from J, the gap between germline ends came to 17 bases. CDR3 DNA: TGCGCCAGCAGCCCTTCCAGGACAGTGGGCGGCTACACCTTC. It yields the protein CASSPSRTVGGYTF.

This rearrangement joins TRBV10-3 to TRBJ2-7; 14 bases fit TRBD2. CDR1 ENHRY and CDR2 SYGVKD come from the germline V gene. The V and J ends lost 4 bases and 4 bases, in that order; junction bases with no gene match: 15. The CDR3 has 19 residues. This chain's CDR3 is CAISGGGTSGSEVGYEQYF. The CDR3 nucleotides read TGTGCCATCAGTGGAGGCGGGACTAGCGGGAGCGAAGTAGGTTACGAGCAGTACTTC.

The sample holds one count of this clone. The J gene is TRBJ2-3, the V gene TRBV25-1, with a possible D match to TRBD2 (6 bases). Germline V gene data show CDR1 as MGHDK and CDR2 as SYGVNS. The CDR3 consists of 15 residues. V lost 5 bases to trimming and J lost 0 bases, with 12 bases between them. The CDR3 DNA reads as TGTGCCAGCAGTCCTTGGGACTCGAGCACAGATACGCAGTATTTT. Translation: CASSPWDSSTDTQYF.

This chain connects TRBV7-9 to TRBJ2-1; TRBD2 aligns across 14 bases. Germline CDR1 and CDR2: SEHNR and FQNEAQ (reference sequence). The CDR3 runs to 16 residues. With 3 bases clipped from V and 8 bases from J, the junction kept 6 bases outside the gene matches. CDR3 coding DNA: TGTGCCAGCAGCTTGGGACTAGCGGGAGAAACGGATGAGCAGTTCTTC. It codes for CASSLGLAGETDEQFF.

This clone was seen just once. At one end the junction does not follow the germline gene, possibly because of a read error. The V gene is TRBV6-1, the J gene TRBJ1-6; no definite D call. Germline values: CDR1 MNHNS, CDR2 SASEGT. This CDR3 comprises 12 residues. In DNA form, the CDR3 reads TGTGCCAGCAGGAGACTGGATTCAGCCCTCCACTTT. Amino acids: CASRRLDSALHF.

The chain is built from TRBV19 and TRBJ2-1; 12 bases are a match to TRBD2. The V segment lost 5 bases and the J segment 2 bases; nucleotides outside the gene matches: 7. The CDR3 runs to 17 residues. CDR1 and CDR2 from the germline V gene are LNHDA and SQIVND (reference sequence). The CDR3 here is CASSSRTSGITYNEQFF. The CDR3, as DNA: TGTGCCAGTAGTTCCAGGACTAGCGGGATAACCTACAATGAGCAGTTCTTC.

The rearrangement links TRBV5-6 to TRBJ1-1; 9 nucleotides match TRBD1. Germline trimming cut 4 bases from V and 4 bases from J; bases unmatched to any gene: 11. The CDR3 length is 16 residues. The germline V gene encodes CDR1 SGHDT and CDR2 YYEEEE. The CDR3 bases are TGTGCCAGCAGCCTGGGATGGGACAGGGCGGGCACTGAAGCTTTCTTT. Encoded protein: CASSLGWDRAGTEAFF.

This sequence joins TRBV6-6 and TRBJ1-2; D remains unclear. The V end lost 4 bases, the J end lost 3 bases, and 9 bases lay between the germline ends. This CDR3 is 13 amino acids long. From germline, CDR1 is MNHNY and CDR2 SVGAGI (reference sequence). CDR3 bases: TGTGCCAGCAGTTTGGAGCCCTACTATGGCTACACCTTC. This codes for CASSLEPYYGYTF.

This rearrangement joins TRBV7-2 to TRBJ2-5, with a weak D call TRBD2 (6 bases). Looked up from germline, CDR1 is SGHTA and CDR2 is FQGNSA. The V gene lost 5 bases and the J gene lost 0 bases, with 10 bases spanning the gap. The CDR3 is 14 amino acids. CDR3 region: CASSPGDYQETQYF. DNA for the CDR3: TGTGCCAGCAGCCCGGGGGACTACCAAGAGACCCAGTACTTC.

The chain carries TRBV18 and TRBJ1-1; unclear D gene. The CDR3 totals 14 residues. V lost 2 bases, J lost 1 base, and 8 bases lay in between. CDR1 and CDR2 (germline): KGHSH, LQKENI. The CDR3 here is CASSPFRQNTEAFF. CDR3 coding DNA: TGTGCCAGCTCACCATTTAGACAGAACACTGAAGCTTTCTTT.

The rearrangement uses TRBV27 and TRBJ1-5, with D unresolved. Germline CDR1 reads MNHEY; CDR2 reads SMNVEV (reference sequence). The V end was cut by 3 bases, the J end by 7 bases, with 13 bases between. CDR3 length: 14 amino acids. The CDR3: CASSFSLQSQPQHF. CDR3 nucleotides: TGTGCCAGCAGTTTCTCCCTCCAAAGCCAGCCCCAGCATTTT.

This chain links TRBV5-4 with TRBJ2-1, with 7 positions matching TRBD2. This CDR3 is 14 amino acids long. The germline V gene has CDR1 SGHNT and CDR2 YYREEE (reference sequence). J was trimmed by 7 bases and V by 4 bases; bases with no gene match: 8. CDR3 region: CASSRGWEGNEQFF. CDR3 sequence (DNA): TGTGCCAGCAGCCGGGGGTGGGAGGGGAATGAGCAGTTCTTC. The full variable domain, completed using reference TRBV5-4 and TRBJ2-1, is ETGVTQSPTHLIKTRGQQVTLRCSSQSGHNTVSWYQQALGQGPQFIFQYYREEENGRGNFPPRFSGLQFPNYSSELNVNALELDDSALYLCASSRGWEGNEQFFGPGTRLTVL.

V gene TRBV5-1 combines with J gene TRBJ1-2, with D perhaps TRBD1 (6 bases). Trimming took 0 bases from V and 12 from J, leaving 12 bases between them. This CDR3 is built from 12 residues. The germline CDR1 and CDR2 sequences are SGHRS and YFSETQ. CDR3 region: CASSLGQDLNTF. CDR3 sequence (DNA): TGCGCCAGCAGCTTGGGACAGGACCTCAACACCTTC.

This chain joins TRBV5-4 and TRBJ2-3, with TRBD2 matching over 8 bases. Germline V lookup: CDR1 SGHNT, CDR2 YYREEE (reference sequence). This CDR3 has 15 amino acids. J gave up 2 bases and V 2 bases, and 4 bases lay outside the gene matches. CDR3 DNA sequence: TGTGCCAGCAGCTTCCTAGCGGGTAACACAGATACGCAGTATTTT. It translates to CASSFLAGNTDTQYF.

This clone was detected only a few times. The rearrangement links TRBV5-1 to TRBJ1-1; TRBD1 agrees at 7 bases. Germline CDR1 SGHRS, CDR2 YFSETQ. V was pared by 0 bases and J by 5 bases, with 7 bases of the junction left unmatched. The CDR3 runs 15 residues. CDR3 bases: TGCGCCAGCAGCTTGGCCGGGACAGCACAAACTGAAGCTTTCTTT. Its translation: CASSLAGTAQTEAFF.

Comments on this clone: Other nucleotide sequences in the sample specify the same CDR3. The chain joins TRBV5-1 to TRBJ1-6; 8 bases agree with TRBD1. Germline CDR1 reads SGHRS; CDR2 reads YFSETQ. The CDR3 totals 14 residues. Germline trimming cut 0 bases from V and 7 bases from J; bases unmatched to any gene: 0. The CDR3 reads CASSLGQGNSPLHF. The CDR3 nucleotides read TGCGCCAGCAGCTTGGGACAGGGGAATTCACCCCTCCACTTT.

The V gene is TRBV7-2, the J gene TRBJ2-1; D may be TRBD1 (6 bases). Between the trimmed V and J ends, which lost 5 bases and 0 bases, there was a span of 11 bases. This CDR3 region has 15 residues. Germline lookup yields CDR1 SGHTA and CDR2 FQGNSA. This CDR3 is CASSEDSSSYNEQFF. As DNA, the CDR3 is TGTGCCAGCAGCGAGGACAGTAGCTCCTACAATGAGCAGTTCTTC.

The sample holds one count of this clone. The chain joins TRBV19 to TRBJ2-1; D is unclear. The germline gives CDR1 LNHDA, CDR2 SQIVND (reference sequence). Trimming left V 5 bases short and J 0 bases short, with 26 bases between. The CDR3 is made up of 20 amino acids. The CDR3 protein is CASSPRYPQVGGRSYNEQFF. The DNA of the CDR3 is TGTGCCAGTAGTCCCAGATACCCACAAGTAGGCGGCCGCTCCTACAATGAGCAGTTCTTC. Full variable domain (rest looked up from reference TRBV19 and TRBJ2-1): DGGITQSPKYLFRKEGQNVTLSCEQNLNHDAMYWYRQDPGQGLRLIYYSQIVNDFQKGDIAEGYSVSREKKESFPLTVTSAQKNPTAFYLCASSPRYPQVGGRSYNEQFFGPGTRLTVL.

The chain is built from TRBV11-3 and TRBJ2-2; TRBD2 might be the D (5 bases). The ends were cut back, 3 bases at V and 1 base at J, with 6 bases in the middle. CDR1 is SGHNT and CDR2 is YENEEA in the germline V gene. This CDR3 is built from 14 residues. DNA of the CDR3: TGTGCCAGCAGCTTCGGGGAGAACACCGGGGAGCTGTTTTTT. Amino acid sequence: CASSFGENTGELFF.

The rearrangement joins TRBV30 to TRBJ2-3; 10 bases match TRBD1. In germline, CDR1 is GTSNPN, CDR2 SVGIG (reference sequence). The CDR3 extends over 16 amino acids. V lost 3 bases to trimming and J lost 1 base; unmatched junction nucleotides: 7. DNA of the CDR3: TGTGCCTGGAGGGAGCCCGGGACAGGGGGCACAGATACGCAGTATTTT. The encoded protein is CAWREPGTGGTDTQYF.

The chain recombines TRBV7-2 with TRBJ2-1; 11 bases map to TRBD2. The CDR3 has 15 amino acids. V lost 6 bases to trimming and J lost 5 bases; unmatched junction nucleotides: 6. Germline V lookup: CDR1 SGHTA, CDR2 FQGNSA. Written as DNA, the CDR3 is TGTGCCAGCAGGCCTCTAGCGGGAGGCCACAATGAGCAGTTCTTC. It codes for CASRPLAGGHNEQFF.